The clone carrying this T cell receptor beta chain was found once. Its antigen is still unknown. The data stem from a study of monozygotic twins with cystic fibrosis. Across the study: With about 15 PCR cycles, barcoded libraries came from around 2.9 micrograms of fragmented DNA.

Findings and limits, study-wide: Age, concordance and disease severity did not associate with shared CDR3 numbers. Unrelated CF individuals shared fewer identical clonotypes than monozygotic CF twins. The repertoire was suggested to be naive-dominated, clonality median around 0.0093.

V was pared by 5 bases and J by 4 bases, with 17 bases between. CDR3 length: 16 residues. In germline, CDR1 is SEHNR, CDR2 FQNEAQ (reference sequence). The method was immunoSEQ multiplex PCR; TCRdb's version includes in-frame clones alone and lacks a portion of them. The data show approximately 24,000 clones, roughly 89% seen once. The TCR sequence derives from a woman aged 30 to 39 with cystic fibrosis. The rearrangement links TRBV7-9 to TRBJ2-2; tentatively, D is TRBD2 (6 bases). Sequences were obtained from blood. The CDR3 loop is CASSPPGVESTGELFF. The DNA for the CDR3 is TGTGCCAGCAGCCCCCCGGGAGTAGAGAGCACCGGGGAGCTGTTTTTT.